This T cell receptor (beta chain) was recorded in a study of blood T cell repertoires in COVID-19. Study summary: There were acute and convalescent COVID-19 samples, and they came from the United States, Italy and Spain. T cells, B-cell-depleted T cells, or PBMCs provided the cDNA or gDNA that served as material.

Per the authors' pipeline: Scientists estimated how many nucleated cells there were by amplifying reference gene primers. Some clones are missing from TCRdb's copy, which holds only in-frame ones; the method was immunoSEQ multiplex PCR. V, J and clone size derive from that table, while D and trimming were established from the DNA sequence. The sample includes under 250,000 clones, about 88% of them seen just once. The trim removed 4 bases at V and 5 bases at J, leaving 12 bases unmatched. The CDR3 spans 16 residues. Germline CDR1 reads SGHNT; CDR2 reads YYREEE (reference sequence). This chain uses TRBV5-4 with TRBJ2-3, with TRBD2 identical over 8 bases. This receptor was identified in a woman aged 40-49 years with acute or convalescent COVID-19. Sample: peripheral blood. The chain's CDR3 is CASSRVPGGAVDTQYF. CDR3 coding DNA: TGTGCCAGCAGCAGAGTTCCCGGGGGGGCGGTAGATACGCAGTATTTT.